The 9 T cell receptor beta chains listed next were all sequenced from one sample in a study of radiotherapy plus CTLA-4 blockade in lung cancer. Libraries were prepared by immunoSEQ multiplex PCR; TCRdb keeps only in-frame clonotypes and omits some of them. The sample lists fewer than 90,000 clones, roughly four fifths occurring once. The sequencing here drew on peripheral blood, taken from a patient treated with radiotherapy plus ipilimumab. These receptors originate from a human donor with non-small cell lung cancer who had stable disease on radiotherapy plus ipilimumab.

The rearrangement uses TRBV18 and TRBJ1-3, with TRBD1 identical over 8 bases. V gave up 3 bases and J gave up 7 bases; unmatched junction bases: 5. From germline, CDR1 is KGHSH and CDR2 LQKENI. The CDR3 consists of 14 residues. CDR3 sequence: CASSPGQGQNTIYF. The CDR3 DNA is TGTGCCAGCTCACCCGGACAGGGCCAGAACACCATATATTTT. Variable domain in full (rest from reference TRBV18 and TRBJ1-3): NAGVMQNPRHLVRRRGQEARLRCSPMKGHSHVYWYRQLPEEGLKFMVYLQKENIIDESGMPKERFSAEFPKEGPSILRIQQVVRGDSAAYFCASSPGQGQNTIYFGEGSWLTVV.

J is TRBJ2-7 and V is TRBV7-2, with 12 positions matching TRBD2. The V gene's germline CDR1 is SGHTA and CDR2 FQGNSA. V shed 5 bases and J 6 bases; nucleotides not matched to a gene: 11. This CDR3 is built from 16 residues. The CDR3 DNA follows: TGTGCCAGCAGCCTAGGTGCTAGCGGGAGGGCCGGCGAGCAGTACTTC. Translated: CASSLGASGRAGEQYF. Filled out from reference TRBV7-2 and TRBJ2-7, the complete variable domain reads GAGVSQSPSNKVTEKGKDVELRCDPISGHTALYWYRQSLGQGLEFLIYFQGNSAPDKSGLPSDRFSAERTGGSVSTLTIQRTQQEDSAVYLCASSLGASGRAGEQYFGPGTRLTVT.

Comment on this clone: Other DNA sequences from this sample encode an identical CDR3 as well. The chain employs TRBV18 and TRBJ1-1; 11 positions agree with TRBD1. After removal of 3 bases from V and 5 bases from J, the junction contained 5 bases not matched to a gene. The CDR3 length is 15 residues. Germline assignment: CDR1 KGHSH and CDR2 LQKENI. Here the CDR3 reads CASSPGQGANTEAFF. The CDR3 DNA is TGTGCCAGCTCACCCGGACAGGGGGCGAATACTGAAGCTTTCTTT.

This chain joins TRBV10-3 and TRBJ1-5; TRBD1 matches 8 bases. This CDR3 region has 13 residues. The trim removed 6 bases at V and 3 bases at J, leaving 1 base unmatched. Per the germline V gene, CDR1 is ENHRY and CDR2 is SYGVKD. In DNA form, the CDR3 reads TGTGCCATCAGGGACAGGGACAATCAGCCCCAGCATTTT. It translates to CAIRDRDNQPQHF.

Notes on this clone: A junction boundary mismatches the germline segment, possibly from a read error. The chain is built from TRBV19 and TRBJ2-7; D is uncertain. Germline CDR1 reads LNHDA; CDR2 reads SQIVND (reference sequence). This CDR3 region has 13 residues. In DNA, the CDR3 is TGTGCCAGTAGTCTAGACCGCAGCTACGAGCAGTACTTC. This gives the protein CASSLDRSYEQYF.

The rearrangement uses TRBV5-4 and TRBJ2-3; the match to TRBD2 covers 7 bases. This CDR3 region has 14 residues. Germline V CDR1 and CDR2: SGHNT, YYREEE (reference sequence). The V segment lost 0 bases and the J segment 5 bases; nucleotides outside the gene matches: 3. CDR3 residues: CASSLGGGVDTQYF. CDR3 in DNA: TGTGCCAGCAGCTTGGGCGGGGGAGTAGATACGCAGTATTTT.

The rearrangement uses TRBV27 and TRBJ2-2; no reliable D call. Germline V gene data show CDR1 as MNHEY and CDR2 as SMNVEV (reference sequence). The V end was cut by 3 bases, the J end by 0 bases, with 14 bases between. CDR3 length: 17 residues. The CDR3 bases are TGTGCCAGCAGTTTTAATTGGGCTTCGGCGAACACCGGGGAGCTGTTTTTT. It specifies CASSFNWASANTGELFF.

The V and J genes are TRBV5-6 and TRBJ2-7; 9 bases map to TRBD2. The J call is doubtful: the DNA matches TRBJ2-1 better. Germline V gives CDR1 SGHDT, CDR2 YYEEEE. The CDR3 extends over 15 amino acids. For the CDR3, the DNA is TGTGCCAGCAGCTTGAAACTAGCGGGTTACAATGAGCAGTTCTTC. Its protein is CASSLKLAGYNEQFF.

A few counts support this clone. CDR3 sequence: CASSVSDRFNSPLHF. DNA of the CDR3: TGTGCCAGCAGCGTGAGTGACAGGTTTAATTCACCCCTCCACTTT. The genes are TRBV7-9 and TRBJ1-6; tentatively, D is TRBD1 (6 bases). Germline CDR1 SEHNR, CDR2 FQNEAQ (reference sequence). V lost 5 bases and J lost 6, with 14 bases in between. CDR3 length equals 15 residues.